This T cell receptor beta chain is drawn from a study of T-cell memory formation after mild COVID-19. Study conclusions and caveats: For contracting clones, CD4+ ones sat mainly in CM and EM, CD8+ in EMRA. Some responding clones appeared in pre-infection memory, suggesting cross-reactive memory joined. Nothing showed for sure that second-wave clones peaking on day 37 were SARS-CoV-2 specific.

CDR1 LGHDT and CDR2 YNNKEL come from the germline V gene (reference sequence). The J segment lost 4 bases and the V segment lost 4 bases, leaving 7 bases of the junction unmatched. CDR3 length: 15 residues. This clonotype was seen more than once but under ten times. The antigen is not known. It was 5'RACE with constant-segment primers that produced the TCR alpha and TCR beta cDNA libraries, which carried sample barcodes and UMIs. TCRdb itself ran the 5' RACE reads through MiXCR, one entry per CDR3 protein. The sample includes roughly 450,000 distinct CDR3 sequences, 18% of them seen just once. The J gene is TRBJ1-3, the V gene TRBV3-1, with 7 positions matching TRBD1. Material: PBMCs or a T cell subset sorted from them (not recorded which). This clonotype was obtained from an adult woman who had mild COVID-19 (a few samples of this study predate the infection). Cell type and time point are not known. The CDR3 loop is CASSPTGTAGNTIYF. CDR3 nucleotides: TGTGCCAGCAGCCCAACCGGGACAGCCGGAAACACCATATATTTT.